This TCR beta chain comes out of a study of control samples from healthy donors and cancer patients. The V and J ends lost 1 base and 0 bases respectively, with 10 bases between them. The CDR3 has 15 amino acids. Germline V lookup: CDR1 SGHNT, CDR2 YYREEE (reference sequence). The data were produced by immunoSEQ multiplex PCR, yet TCRdb's version contains in-frame clones alone and is incomplete. This sample carries tens of thousands of clones, 94% of them seen once, and the ten largest clones take around 3.7%. The TCR sequence derives from a man between 25 and 39 years old in good health. Sequencing input: blood. The chain couples TRBV5-4 to TRBJ2-5; D may be TRBD2 (6 bases). CDR3 DNA sequence: TGTGCCAGCAGCTTGCAGGGACTGTACCAAGAGACCCAGTACTTC. Translating gives CASSLQGLYQETQYF.